The 2 T cell receptor beta chains presented below share a single source sample, sequenced in a study of Graves' ophthalmopathy and Graves' hyperthyroidism. Scientists amplified the TCR beta CDR3 regions from RNA transcripts. HTBI-primed first-round RT-PCR preceded second-round multiplex PCR. A single record per CDR3 protein comes from TCRdb applying MiXCR to the multiplex PCR reads. The sample records approximately 500,000 distinct CDR3 sequences, approximately 15% being singletons. Sample: blood. Receptors were obtained from a woman aged 25 to 39 with Graves' ophthalmopathy.

This clonotype was counted at least ten times. The CDR3 DNA follows: TGTGCCAGCAGTTTCGGCCGGGGAGTTAATCAGCCCCAGCATTTT. This encodes CASSFGRGVNQPQHF. V is TRBV6-5 and J is TRBJ1-5; D is undetermined. The CDR3 is 15 amino acids. Trimming cost V 4 bases and J 4 bases, with 14 bases left between them. Germline lookup yields CDR1 MNHEY and CDR2 SVGAGI.

The V gene is TRBV30, the J gene TRBJ2-2; the D call may be TRBD1 or TRBD2 (6 bases each). The V end lost 0 bases, the J end lost 2 bases, and 10 bases lay between the germline ends. CDR1 GTSNPN and CDR2 SVGIG come from the germline V gene (reference sequence). The CDR3 has 15 amino acids. CDR3 protein: CAWSVRGPNTGELFF. CDR3 in DNA: TGTGCCTGGAGTGTACGGGGGCCTAACACCGGGGAGCTGTTTTTT.